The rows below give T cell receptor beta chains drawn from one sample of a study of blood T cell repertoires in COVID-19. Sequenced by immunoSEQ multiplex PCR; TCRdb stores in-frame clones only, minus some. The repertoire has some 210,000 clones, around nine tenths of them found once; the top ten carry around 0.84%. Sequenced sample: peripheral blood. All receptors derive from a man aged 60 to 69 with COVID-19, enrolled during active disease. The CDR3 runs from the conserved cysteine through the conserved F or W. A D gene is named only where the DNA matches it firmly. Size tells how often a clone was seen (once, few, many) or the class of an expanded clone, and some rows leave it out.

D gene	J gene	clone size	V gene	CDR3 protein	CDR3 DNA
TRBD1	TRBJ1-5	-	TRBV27	CASSRQGSPYSNQPQHF	TGTGCCAGCAGTAGACAGGGTAGCCCGTATAGCAATCAGCCCCAGCATTTT
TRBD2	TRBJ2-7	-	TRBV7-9	CASSLTSGGTYEQYF	TGTGCCAGCAGCTTAACTAGCGGGGGGACCTACGAGCAGTACTTC
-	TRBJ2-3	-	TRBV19	CASSKLAGAGNFPDTQYF	TGTGCCAGTAGTAAATTGGCGGGGGCGGGTAACTTTCCAGATACGCAGTATTTT
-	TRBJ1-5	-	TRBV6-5	CASSYSSQAKNQPQHF	TGTGCCAGCAGTTACTCGAGCCAGGCCAAGAATCAGCCCCAGCATTTT
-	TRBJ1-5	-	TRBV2	CASSEGGGGNQPQHF	TGTGCCAGCAGTGAGGGGGGGGGTGGCAATCAGCCCCAGCATTTT
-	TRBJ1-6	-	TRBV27	CASSSPRTRGVNSPLHF	TGTGCCAGCAGTTCGCCTCGGACACGGGGGGTCAATTCACCCCTCCACTTT
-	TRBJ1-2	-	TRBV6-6	CATGRGDYGYTF	TGTGCCACAGGACGGGGGGACTATGGCTACACCTTC
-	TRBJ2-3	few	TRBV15	CATSRSRSTTDTQYF	TGTGCCACCAGCAGATCGCGCTCCACCACAGATACGCAGTATTTT
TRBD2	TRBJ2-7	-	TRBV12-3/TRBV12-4	CASMGGSYEQYF	TGTGCCAGCATGGGCGGGAGTTACGAGCAGTACTTC
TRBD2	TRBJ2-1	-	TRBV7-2	CASSTPMTSPSYNEQFF	TGTGCCAGCAGCACTCCCATGACTAGCCCCTCCTACAATGAGCAGTTCTTC
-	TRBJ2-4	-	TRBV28	CASSLGGVKNIQYF	TGTGCCAGCAGTTTAGGAGGGGTCAAAAACATTCAGTACTTC
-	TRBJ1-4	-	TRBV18	CASSPSNNREKLFF	TGTGCCAGCTCACCAAGTAATAACAGGGAAAAACTGTTTTTT
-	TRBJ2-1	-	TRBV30	CAWAQAGPYNEQFF	TGTGCCTGGGCCCAAGCGGGCCCCTACAATGAGCAGTTCTTC
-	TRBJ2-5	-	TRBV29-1	CSVEWRVVETQYF	TGCAGCGTTGAATGGCGGGTCGTGGAGACCCAGTACTTC
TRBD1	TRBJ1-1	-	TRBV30	CAWKSQGAKGTEAFF	TGTGCCTGGAAGTCGCAGGGGGCGAAAGGCACTGAAGCTTTCTTT
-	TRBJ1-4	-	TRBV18	CASTLGPREKLFF	TGTGCCAGCACCCTGGGCCCCCGTGAAAAACTGTTTTTT
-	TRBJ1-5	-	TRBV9	CASSVGVSNQPQHF	TGTGCCAGCAGCGTAGGAGTTAGCAATCAGCCCCAGCATTTT
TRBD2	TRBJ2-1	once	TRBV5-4	CASSQGTSGMFSYNEQFF	TGTGCCAGCAGCCAAGGGACTAGCGGGATGTTCTCCTACAATGAGCAGTTCTTC
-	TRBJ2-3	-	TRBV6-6	CASGQGHLTDTQYF	TGTGCCAGCGGGCAGGGCCACCTCACAGATACGCAGTATTTT
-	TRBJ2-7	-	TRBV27	CASRPQGGGRPYEQYF	TGTGCCAGCAGACCCCAGGGGGGCGGGAGGCCCTACGAGCAGTACTTC
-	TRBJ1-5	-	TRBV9	CASSVTVGNQPQHF	TGTGCCAGCAGCGTGACAGTCGGCAATCAGCCCCAGCATTTT
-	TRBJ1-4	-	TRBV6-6	CASTYQRGGVEKLFF	TGTGCCAGCACTTACCAGAGGGGGGGAGTCGAAAAACTGTTTTTT
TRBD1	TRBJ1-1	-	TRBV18	CASSTRQGMNTEAFF	TGTGCCAGCTCAACCAGACAGGGAATGAACACTGAAGCTTTCTTT
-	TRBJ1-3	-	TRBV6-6	CASGPGFGSGNTIYF	TGTGCCAGCGGCCCAGGATTCGGATCTGGAAACACCATATATTTT
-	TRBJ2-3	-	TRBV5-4	CAANWGEPTDTQYF	TGTGCCGCTAACTGGGGGGAACCCACAGATACGCAGTATTTT
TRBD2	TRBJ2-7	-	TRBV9	CASSVGEGYSYEQYF	TGTGCCAGCAGCGTAGGGGAGGGTTACTCCTACGAGCAGTACTTC
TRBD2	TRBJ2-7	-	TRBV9	CASSFTPGLAGGVHEQYF	TGTGCCAGCAGCTTTACCCCGGGACTAGCGGGGGGGGTGCACGAGCAGTACTTC
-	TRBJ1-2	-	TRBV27	CASSPGPGVNYGYTF	TGTGCCAGCAGTCCCGGGCCAGGGGTTAACTATGGCTACACCTTC
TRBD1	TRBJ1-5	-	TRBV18	CASSPGGQGRDQPQHF	TGTGCCAGCTCACCAGGGGGACAGGGCCGGGATCAGCCCCAGCATTTT
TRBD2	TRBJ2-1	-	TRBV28	CASSTPTSGRMNEQFF	TGTGCCAGCAGTACCCCGACTAGCGGCCGTATGAATGAGCAGTTCTTC
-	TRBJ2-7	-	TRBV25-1	CASSEYGRGRPYEQYF	TGTGCCAGCAGTGAATATGGGCGCGGGCGTCCCTACGAGCAGTACTTC
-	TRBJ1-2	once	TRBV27	CASSLQGGYGYTF	TGTGCCAGCAGTTTGCAGGGCGGCTATGGCTACACCTTC
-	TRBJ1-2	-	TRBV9	CASSVVPVQGSLHYGYTF	TGTGCCAGCAGCGTAGTCCCGGTACAGGGAAGTTTACACTATGGCTACACCTTC
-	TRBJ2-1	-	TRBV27	CASTVRGGLSEQFF	TGTGCCAGCACTGTTCGGGGTGGGCTCAGTGAGCAGTTCTTC
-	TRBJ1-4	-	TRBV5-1	CASSPSEPEKLFF	TGCGCCAGCAGCCCTTCTGAGCCGGAAAAACTGTTTTTT
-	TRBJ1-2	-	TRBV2	CAAFAGSGYTF	TGTGCCGCTTTTGCAGGATCTGGCTACACCTTC
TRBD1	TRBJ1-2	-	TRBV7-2	CASSLAGQGTYTF	TGTGCCAGCAGCTTAGCGGGACAGGGGACTTACACCTTC
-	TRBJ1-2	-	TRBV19	CASRNDRTSGYTF	TGTGCCAGTAGAAACGACAGGACGAGTGGCTACACCTTC
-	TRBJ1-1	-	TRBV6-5	CASSYLAGARGTEAFF	TGTGCCAGCAGTTACTTAGCGGGCGCTCGGGGCACTGAAGCTTTCTTT
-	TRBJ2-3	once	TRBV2	CASRLLGRGNPDTQYF	TGTGCCAGCAGGCTACTAGGGCGGGGTAACCCAGATACGCAGTATTTT
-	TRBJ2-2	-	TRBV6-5	CASSWAGRLFF	TGTGCCAGCAGTTGGGCGGGGCGGCTGTTTTTT
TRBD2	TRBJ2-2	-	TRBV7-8	CASTGTSGNTGELFF	TGTGCCAGCACCGGGACTAGCGGGAACACCGGGGAGCTGTTTTTT
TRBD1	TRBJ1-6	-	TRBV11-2	CASSSTGVGYNSPLHF	TGTGCCAGCAGCTCGACAGGGGTTGGGTATAATTCACCCCTCCACTTT
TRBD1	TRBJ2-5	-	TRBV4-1	CASSQDPRYSATGKEETQYF	TGCGCCAGCAGCCAAGACCCCCGGTATTCCGCGACAGGGAAAGAAGAGACCCAGTACTTC
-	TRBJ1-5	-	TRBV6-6	CASSDSYSNQPQHF	TGTGCCAGCAGCGACAGTTACAGCAATCAGCCCCAGCATTTT
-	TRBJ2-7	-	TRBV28	CASSLRGGGKYEQYF	TGTGCCAGCAGTCTCAGAGGAGGGGGCAAGTACGAGCAGTACTTC
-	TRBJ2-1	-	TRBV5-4	CASSLGVADGYNEQFF	TGTGCCAGCAGCTTGGGGGTAGCGGATGGGTACAATGAGCAGTTCTTC
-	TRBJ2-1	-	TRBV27	CASSLWSATYNEQFF	TGTGCCAGCAGTTTATGGAGCGCGACCTACAATGAGCAGTTCTTC
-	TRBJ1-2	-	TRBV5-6	CASSPDRNYGYTF	TGTGCCAGCAGCCCTGACAGAAACTATGGCTACACCTTC